Listed here are 17 T cell receptor beta chains from one sample, sequenced in a study of shared clonotypes between healthy human individuals. This table comes from immunoSEQ multiplex PCR, and its TCRdb copy is limited to in-frame clones, with some not included. The table includes hundreds of thousands of clones, less than 80% detected once. Material: memory CD4+ T cells sorted from blood. Noted subset: CD45RA-negative fraction. These TCRs come from a woman in her thirties in good health.

The chain combines TRBV20-1 with TRBJ2-3; D not resolved. Germline-derived CDR1 and CDR2 are DFQATT and SNEGSKA (reference sequence). This CDR3 is built from 11 residues. V was pared by 6 bases and J by 4 bases, with 8 bases between. The CDR3 sequence: CSAVWADTQYF. The CDR3 DNA sequence: TGCAGTGCGGTTTGGGCAGATACGCAGTATTTT.

This clone was seen only a few times. Here the CDR3 DNA reads TGTGCCAGCAGCTCCCAGGAGGGTCAGCCCCAGCATTTT. Translation gives CASSSQEGQPQHF. V usage is TRBV7-9 and J usage is TRBJ1-5; no definite D call. The germline V gene encodes CDR1 SEHNR and CDR2 FQNEAQ (reference sequence). CDR3 size: 13 residues. The germline V and J ends were trimmed by 4 bases and 6 bases, with 10 bases remaining between them.

This chain connects TRBV19 to TRBJ1-1, with 7 bases aligning to TRBD1. Per the germline V gene, CDR1 is LNHDA and CDR2 is SQIVND (reference sequence). CDR3 length equals 14 residues. V trimming: 7 bases; J trimming: 1 base; junction bases outside the gene matches: 6. The CDR3 nucleotides read TGTGCCAGTATGATTAGGGACAGGAACACTGAAGCTTTCTTT. Protein sequence: CASMIRDRNTEAFF.

As for this clone: Other DNA sequences within the sample encode an identical CDR3. The V gene is TRBV27, the J gene TRBJ1-5, with 8 positions matching TRBD1. This CDR3 is 14 amino acids long. Germline V lookup: CDR1 MNHEY, CDR2 SMNVEV (reference sequence). J gave up 4 bases and V 2 bases, and 1 base lay outside the gene matches. CDR3 bases: TGTGCCAGCAGTTTAGGACAGGGAAATCAGCCCCAGCATTTT. It specifies CASSLGQGNQPQHF.

This chain joins TRBV30 and TRBJ1-6, with 9 bases identical to TRBD1. Germline trimming cut 3 bases from V and 9 bases from J; bases unmatched to any gene: 6. The CDR3 loop spans 14 amino acids. The germline CDR1 and CDR2 sequences are GTSNPN and SVGIG (reference sequence). This CDR3 is CAWRGGTGSSPLHF. In DNA form, the CDR3 reads TGTGCCTGGAGGGGAGGGACAGGGAGTTCACCCCTCCACTTT.

CDR3 loop: CASSESGSGTYNEQFF. The CDR3 DNA follows: TGCGCCAGCAGTGAGTCCGGGAGCGGTACCTACAATGAGCAGTTCTTC. This chain connects TRBV10-1 to TRBJ2-1; D possibly corresponds to TRBD2 (6 bases). Per the germline V gene, CDR1 is WNHNN and CDR2 is SYGVQD (reference sequence). The CDR3 has 16 amino acids. The V end was cut by 0 bases, the J end by 2 bases, with 11 bases between.

This clone was counted only a few times. The V and J genes are TRBV19 and TRBJ1-5, with 8 bases fitting TRBD1. Germline values: CDR1 LNHDA, CDR2 SQIVND (reference sequence). The V gene end was trimmed by 8 bases and the J gene end by 4 bases; junction bases not matched to a gene: 4. The CDR3 totals 13 residues. The CDR3 sequence: CASGQGTNQPQHF. For the CDR3, the DNA is TGTGCCAGTGGACAGGGAACGAATCAGCCCCAGCATTTT.

The V call is TRBV28, the J call TRBJ2-2; weak D call: TRBD1 (6 bases). The CDR3 length is 15 residues. Germline assignment: CDR1 MDHEN and CDR2 SYDVKM. Trimming shortened V by 6 bases and J by 1 base, and 12 bases separated the two germline ends. Here the CDR3 reads CASRTPGVNTGELFF. In DNA, the CDR3 is TGTGCCAGCAGAACTCCAGGGGTGAACACCGGGGAGCTGTTTTTT.

This clone was recorded only once. This CDR3 is also generated by other DNA sequences in the sample. The V gene is TRBV19, the J gene TRBJ1-1, with TRBD1 as a possible D gene (5 bases). Germline loops: CDR1 LNHDA, CDR2 SQIVND (reference sequence). The CDR3 is 14 amino acids. The V end was cut by 5 bases, the J end by 0 bases, with 10 bases between. CDR3: CASSLTVMNTEAFF. The CDR3 nucleotides read TGTGCCAGTAGTCTGACAGTTATGAACACTGAAGCTTTCTTT.

Turning to this clone: Other nucleotide sequences from this sample produce the same CDR3. The CDR3 DNA follows: TGTGCCAGCAGTGTTGGCTGGAGCTCTGGAAACACCATATATTTT. It specifies CASSVGWSSGNTIYF. This chain connects TRBV2 to TRBJ1-3; D is unresolved. The V gene lost 4 bases and the J gene lost 0 bases, with 10 bases spanning the gap. From germline, CDR1 is SNHLY and CDR2 FYNNEI. The CDR3 contains 15 residues. The full variable domain, in which reference TRBV2 and TRBJ1-3 provide the parts outside the CDR3, is EPEVTQTPSHQVTQMGQEVILRCVPISNHLYFYWYRQILGQKVEFLVSFYNNEISEKSEIFDDQFSVERPDGSNFTLKIRSTKLEDSAMYFCASSVGWSSGNTIYFGEGSWLTVV.

The rearrangement links TRBV7-2 to TRBJ1-4; no clear D gene. The CDR3 consists of 16 residues. Deletions cut 0 bases from V and 3 bases from J, with 11 bases between. Per the germline V gene, CDR1 is SGHTA and CDR2 is FQGNSA. CDR3 in amino acids: CASSLAFRGSNEKLFF. Here the CDR3 DNA reads TGTGCCAGCAGCTTAGCCTTTCGGGGATCTAATGAAAAACTGTTTTTT.

The rearrangement uses TRBV7-2 and TRBJ1-2, with D perhaps TRBD1 (6 bases). The CDR3 loop spans 14 amino acids. The germline gives CDR1 SGHTA, CDR2 FQGNSA. V was cut by 1 base and J by 4 bases, with 10 bases left in between. CDR3 loop: CASSLGRGGYGYTF. For the CDR3, the DNA is TGTGCCAGCAGCTTAGGCAGGGGCGGCTATGGCTACACCTTC. The variable domain in full, with the rest retrieved from reference TRBV7-2 and TRBJ1-2, is GAGVSQSPSNKVTEKGKDVELRCDPISGHTALYWYRQSLGQGLEFLIYFQGNSAPDKSGLPSDRFSAERTGGSVSTLTIQRTQQEDSAVYLCASSLGRGGYGYTFGSGTRLTVV.

This sequence joins TRBV19 and TRBJ1-1; no firm D call. Trimming removed 3 bases from V and 7 bases from J, with 15 bases in between. Germline loops: CDR1 LNHDA, CDR2 SQIVND (reference sequence). This CDR3 has 14 amino acids. CDR3 protein: CASSIRLGVHEAFF. CDR3 in DNA: TGTGCCAGTAGTATTCGGTTGGGAGTTCATGAAGCTTTCTTT.

This clone was seen a few times. This chain links TRBV5-1 with TRBJ1-2; TRBD1 aligns across 7 bases. Per the germline V gene, CDR1 is SGHRS and CDR2 is YFSETQ. The CDR3 extends over 14 amino acids. The trim removed 2 bases at V and 8 bases at J, leaving 9 bases unmatched. The CDR3 loop is CASSFSDRARGYTF. The CDR3 region has the DNA TGCGCCAGCAGCTTTAGTGACAGGGCCCGCGGCTACACCTTC.

The gene calls are TRBV14 and TRBJ2-5; maybe TRBD2 (5 bases). Germline V gene sequence: CDR1 SGHDN, CDR2 FVKESK. This CDR3 comprises 18 residues. The V end was cut by 0 bases, the J end by 2 bases, with 19 bases between. The CDR3 sequence: CASSQEGRGSREQETQYF. CDR3 DNA: TGTGCCAGCAGCCAAGAAGGACGGGGAAGCCGAGAACAAGAGACCCAGTACTTC.

V and J are TRBV29-1 and TRBJ2-1, with 10 bases identical to TRBD2. The V gene end was trimmed by 4 bases and the J gene end by 7 bases; junction bases not matched to a gene: 7. The germline V gene has CDR1 SQVTM and CDR2 ANQGSEA. This CDR3 has 14 residues. DNA of the CDR3: TGCAGCGTTGGACGCCTAGCGGGAGTAAATGAGCAGTTCTTC. Its protein product is CSVGRLAGVNEQFF.

This clone was seen just once. This chain links TRBV7-2 with TRBJ2-5, with 12 bases aligning to TRBD2. The CDR3 loop spans 17 amino acids. Per germline, CDR1 SGHTA and CDR2 FQGNSA. V lost 5 bases, J lost 3 bases, and 10 bases stayed unmatched. The CDR3 nucleotides read TGTGCCAGCAGCGCCCGACTAGCGGGAGTTTGGAAAGAGACCCAGTACTTC. Its translation: CASSARLAGVWKETQYF.